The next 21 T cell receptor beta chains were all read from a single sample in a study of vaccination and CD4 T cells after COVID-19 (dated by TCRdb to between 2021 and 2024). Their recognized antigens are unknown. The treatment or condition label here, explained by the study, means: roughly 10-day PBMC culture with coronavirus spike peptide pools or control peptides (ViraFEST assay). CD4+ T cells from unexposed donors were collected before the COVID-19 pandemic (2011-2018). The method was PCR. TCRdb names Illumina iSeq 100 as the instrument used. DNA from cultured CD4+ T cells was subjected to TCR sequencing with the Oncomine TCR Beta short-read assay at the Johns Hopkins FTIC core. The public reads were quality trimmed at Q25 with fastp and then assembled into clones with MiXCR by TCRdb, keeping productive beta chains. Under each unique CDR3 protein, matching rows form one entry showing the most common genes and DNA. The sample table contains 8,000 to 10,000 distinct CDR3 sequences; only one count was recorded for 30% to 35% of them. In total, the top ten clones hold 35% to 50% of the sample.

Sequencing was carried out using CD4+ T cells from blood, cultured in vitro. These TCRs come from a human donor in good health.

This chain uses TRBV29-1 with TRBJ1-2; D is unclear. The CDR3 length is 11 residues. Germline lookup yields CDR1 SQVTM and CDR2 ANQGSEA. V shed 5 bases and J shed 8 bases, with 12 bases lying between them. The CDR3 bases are TGCAGCGTTCTAGGGTTAGAGGGCTACACCTTC. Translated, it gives CSVLGLEGYTF.

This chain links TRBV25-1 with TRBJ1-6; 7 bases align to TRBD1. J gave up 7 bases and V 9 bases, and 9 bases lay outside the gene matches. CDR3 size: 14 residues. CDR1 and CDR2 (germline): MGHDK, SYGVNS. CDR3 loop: CASRRGQSNSPLHF. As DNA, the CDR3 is TGTGCCAGTCGGCGGGGACAGAGCAATTCACCCCTCCACTTT.

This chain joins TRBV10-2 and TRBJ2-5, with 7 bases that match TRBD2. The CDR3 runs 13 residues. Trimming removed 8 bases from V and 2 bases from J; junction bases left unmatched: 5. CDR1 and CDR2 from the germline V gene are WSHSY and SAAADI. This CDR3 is CASSGRGQETQYF. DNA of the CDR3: TGCGCCAGCTCAGGGAGGGGACAAGAGACCCAGTACTTC.

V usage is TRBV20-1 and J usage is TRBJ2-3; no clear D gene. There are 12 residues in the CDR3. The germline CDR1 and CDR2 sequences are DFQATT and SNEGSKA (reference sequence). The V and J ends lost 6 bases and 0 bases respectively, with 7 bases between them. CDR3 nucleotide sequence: TGCAGTGCCAGCAGTAGCACAGATACGCAGTATTTT. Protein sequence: CSASSSTDTQYF.

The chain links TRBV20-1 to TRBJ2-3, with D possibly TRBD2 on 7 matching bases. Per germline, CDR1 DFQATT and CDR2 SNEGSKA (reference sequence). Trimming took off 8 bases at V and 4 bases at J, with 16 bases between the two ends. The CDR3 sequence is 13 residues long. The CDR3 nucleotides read TGCAGTTCCCGGGGGGCCTCCGCAGATACGCAGTATTTT. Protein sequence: CSSRGASADTQYF.

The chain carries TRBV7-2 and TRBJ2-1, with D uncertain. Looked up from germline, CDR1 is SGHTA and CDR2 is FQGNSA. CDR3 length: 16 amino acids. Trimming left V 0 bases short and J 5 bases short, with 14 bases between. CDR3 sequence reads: CASSLARLGGHNEQFF. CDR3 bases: TGTGCCAGCAGCTTAGCGCGCCTAGGCGGACACAATGAGCAGTTCTTC.

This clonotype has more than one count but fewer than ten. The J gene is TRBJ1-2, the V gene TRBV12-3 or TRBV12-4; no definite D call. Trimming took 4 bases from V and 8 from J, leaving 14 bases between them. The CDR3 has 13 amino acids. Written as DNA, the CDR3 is TGTGCCAGCAGTTCTAGGGCAAACTTCGGCTACACCTTC. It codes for CASSSRANFGYTF.

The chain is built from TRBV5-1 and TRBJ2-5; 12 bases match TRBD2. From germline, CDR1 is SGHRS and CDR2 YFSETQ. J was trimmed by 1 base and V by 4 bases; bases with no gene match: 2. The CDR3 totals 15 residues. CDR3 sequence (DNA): TGCGCCAGCAGCCCTAGCGGGGGGGCCCAAGAGACCCAGTACTTC. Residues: CASSPSGGAQETQYF.

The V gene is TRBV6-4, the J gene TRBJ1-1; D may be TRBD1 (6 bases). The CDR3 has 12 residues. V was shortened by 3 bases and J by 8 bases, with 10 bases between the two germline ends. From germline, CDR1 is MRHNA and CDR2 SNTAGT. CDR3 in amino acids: CASSEDGTEAFF. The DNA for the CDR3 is TGTGCCAGCAGTGAGGACGGGACAGAAGCTTTCTTT.

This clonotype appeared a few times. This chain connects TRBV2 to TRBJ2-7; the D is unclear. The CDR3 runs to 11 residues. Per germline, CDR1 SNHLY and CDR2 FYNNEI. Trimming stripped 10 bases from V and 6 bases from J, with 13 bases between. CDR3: CATRTGAEQYF. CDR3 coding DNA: TGTGCCACCCGTACCGGAGCCGAGCAGTACTTC. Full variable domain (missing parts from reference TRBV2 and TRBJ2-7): EPEVTQTPSHQVTQMGQEVILRCVPISNHLYFYWYRQILGQKVEFLVSFYNNEISEKSEIFDDQFSVERPDGSNFTLKIRSTKLEDSAMYFCATRTGAEQYFGPGTRLTVT.

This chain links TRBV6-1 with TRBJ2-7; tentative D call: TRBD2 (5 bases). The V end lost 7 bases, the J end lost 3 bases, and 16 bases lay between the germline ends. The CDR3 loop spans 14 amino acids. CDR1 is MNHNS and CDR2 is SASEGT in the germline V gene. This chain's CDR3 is CASNDLGGFYEQYF. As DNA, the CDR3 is TGTGCCAGCAACGACTTAGGCGGGTTCTACGAGCAGTACTTC.

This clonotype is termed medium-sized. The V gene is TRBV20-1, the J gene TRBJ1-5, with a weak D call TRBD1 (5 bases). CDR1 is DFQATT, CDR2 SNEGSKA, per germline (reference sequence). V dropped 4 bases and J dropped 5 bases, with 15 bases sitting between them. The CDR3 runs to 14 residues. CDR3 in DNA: TGCAGTGCTACCAGGGCAGAAGGGGATCAGCCCCAGCATTTT. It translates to CSATRAEGDQPQHF.

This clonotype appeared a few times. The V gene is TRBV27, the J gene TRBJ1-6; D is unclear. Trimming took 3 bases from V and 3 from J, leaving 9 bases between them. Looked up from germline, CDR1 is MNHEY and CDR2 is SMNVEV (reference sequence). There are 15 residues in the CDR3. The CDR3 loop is CASSFRTDYNSPLHF. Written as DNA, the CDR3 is TGTGCCAGCAGTTTTCGGACGGACTATAATTCACCCCTCCACTTT.

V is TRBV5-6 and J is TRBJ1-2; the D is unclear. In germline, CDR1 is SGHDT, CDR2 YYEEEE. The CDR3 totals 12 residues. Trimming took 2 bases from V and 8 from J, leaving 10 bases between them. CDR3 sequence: CASSFTREGYTF. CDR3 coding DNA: TGTGCCAGCAGCTTTACGAGAGAAGGCTACACCTTC.

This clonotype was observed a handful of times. The CDR3 loop is CATSRDRTSVSGNTIYF. The CDR3 nucleotides are TGTGCCACCAGCAGAGATCGGACGTCCGTCTCTGGAAACACCATATATTTT. The chain carries TRBV15 and TRBJ1-3; no clear D gene. Germline V gene lookup returns CDR1 LNHNV and CDR2 YYDKDF (reference sequence). The CDR3 is 17 residues long. V was clipped by 0 bases and J by 0 bases, with 12 bases between them.

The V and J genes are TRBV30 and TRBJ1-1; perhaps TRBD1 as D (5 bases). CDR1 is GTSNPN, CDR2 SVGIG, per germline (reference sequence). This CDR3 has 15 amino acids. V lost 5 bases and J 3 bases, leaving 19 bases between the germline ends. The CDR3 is CAWWREVGTDTEAFF. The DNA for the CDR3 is TGTGCCTGGTGGAGGGAGGTCGGGACCGACACTGAAGCTTTCTTT.

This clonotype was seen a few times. The CDR3 protein is CASSRTGDYGYTF. The CDR3 coding sequence is TGTGCCAGCAGTAGGACAGGGGACTATGGCTACACCTTC. This rearrangement joins TRBV27 to TRBJ1-2; the match to TRBD1 covers 9 bases. The CDR3 consists of 13 residues. CDR1 and CDR2 from the germline V gene are MNHEY and SMNVEV (reference sequence). V trimming: 5 bases; J trimming: 3 bases; junction bases outside the gene matches: 1.

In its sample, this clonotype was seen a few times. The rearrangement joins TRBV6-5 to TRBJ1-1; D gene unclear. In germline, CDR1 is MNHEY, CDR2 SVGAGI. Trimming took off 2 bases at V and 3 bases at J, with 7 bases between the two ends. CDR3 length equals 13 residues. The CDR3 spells CASSYRADTEAFF. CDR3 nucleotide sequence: TGTGCCAGCAGTTACCGAGCTGACACTGAAGCTTTCTTT.

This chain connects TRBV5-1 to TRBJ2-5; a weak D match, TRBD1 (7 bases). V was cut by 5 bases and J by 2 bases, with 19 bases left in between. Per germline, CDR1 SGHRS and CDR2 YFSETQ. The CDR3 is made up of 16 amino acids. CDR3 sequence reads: CASSSGQEGAQETQYF. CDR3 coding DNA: TGCGCCAGCAGTTCCGGACAGGAGGGGGCACAAGAGACCCAGTACTTC.

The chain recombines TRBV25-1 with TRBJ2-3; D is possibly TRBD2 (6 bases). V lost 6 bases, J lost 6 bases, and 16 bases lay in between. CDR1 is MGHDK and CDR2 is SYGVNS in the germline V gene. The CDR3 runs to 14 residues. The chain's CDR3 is CASSPGTAVDTQYF. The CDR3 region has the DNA TGTGCCAGCAGCCCCGGGACTGCCGTGGATACGCAGTATTTT.

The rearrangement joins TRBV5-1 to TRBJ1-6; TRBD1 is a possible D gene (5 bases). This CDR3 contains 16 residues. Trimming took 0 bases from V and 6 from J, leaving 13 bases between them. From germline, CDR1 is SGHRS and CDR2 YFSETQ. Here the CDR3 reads CASSLAPGLGNSPLHF. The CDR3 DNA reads TGCGCCAGCAGCTTGGCCCCAGGGTTAGGTAATTCACCCCTCCACTTT.